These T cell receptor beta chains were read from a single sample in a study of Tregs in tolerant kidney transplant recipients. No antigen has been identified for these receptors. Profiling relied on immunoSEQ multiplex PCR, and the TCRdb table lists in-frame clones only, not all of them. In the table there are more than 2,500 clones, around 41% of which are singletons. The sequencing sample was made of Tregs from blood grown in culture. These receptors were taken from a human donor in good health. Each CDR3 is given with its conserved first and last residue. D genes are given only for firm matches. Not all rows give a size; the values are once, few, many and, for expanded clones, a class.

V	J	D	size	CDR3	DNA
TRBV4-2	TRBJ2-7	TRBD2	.	CASSAGGGRAYEQYF	TGTGCCAGCAGCGCGGGGGGCGGGAGGGCCTACGAGCAGTACTTC
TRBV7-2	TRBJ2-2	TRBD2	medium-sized	CASSLVGLAGVGNTGELFF	TGTGCCAGCAGCTTAGTCGGACTAGCGGGAGTAGGGAACACCGGGGAGCTGTTTTTT
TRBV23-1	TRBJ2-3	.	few	CASSPTRGASTDTQYF	TGCGCCAGCAGTCCTACGAGGGGAGCGAGCACAGATACGCAGTATTTT
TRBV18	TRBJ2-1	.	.	CASSPTPVNEQFF	TGTGCCAGCTCACCAACTCCTGTGAATGAGCAGTTCTTC
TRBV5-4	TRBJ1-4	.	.	CASSGIPGRPNEKLFF	TGTGCCAGCAGCGGGATTCCGGGACGGCCTAATGAAAAACTGTTTTTT
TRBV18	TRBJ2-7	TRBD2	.	CASSPLLAGGEQYF	TGTGCCAGCTCACCTTTACTAGCGGGGGGTGAGCAGTACTTC
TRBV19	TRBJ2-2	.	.	CASSIRLWTNTGELFF	TGTGCCAGTAGTATACGCCTTTGGACGAACACCGGGGAGCTGTTTTTT
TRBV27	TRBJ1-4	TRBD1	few	CASQKRQGDEKLFF	TGTGCCAGCCAGAAACGACAGGGAGATGAAAAACTGTTTTTT
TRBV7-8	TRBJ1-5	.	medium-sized	CASSLREHQPQHF	TGTGCCAGCAGCTTAAGGGAGCATCAGCCCCAGCATTTT
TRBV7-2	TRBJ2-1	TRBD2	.	CASRYGLAESEQFF	TGTGCCAGCAGGTATGGACTAGCGGAGAGTGAGCAGTTCTTC